These 17 T cell receptor beta chains share one sample of origin, sequenced in a study of shared clonotypes between healthy human individuals. The method was immunoSEQ multiplex PCR; TCRdb's version includes in-frame clones alone and lacks a portion of them. The data show approximately 1.5 million clones, around 98.5% seen once. The sample was naive CD4+ T cells sorted from blood. Subset in this sample: CD45RA+ positively selected. These receptors were obtained from a man between 25 and 39 years old in good health.

A note on this clone: This CDR3 is also generated by other DNA sequences in the sample. This chain joins TRBV11-2 and TRBJ2-5; D gene uncertain. Germline CDR1 and CDR2: SGHAT and FQNNGV. This CDR3 has 13 residues. Trimming left V 1 base short and J 5 bases short, with 8 bases between. The CDR3 loop reads CASSLGSTETQYF. CDR3 coding DNA: TGTGCCAGCAGCTTAGGCAGTACGGAGACCCAGTACTTC. Combining the CDR3 with reference TRBV11-2 and TRBJ2-5 gives the whole variable domain EAGVAQSPRYKIIEKRQSVAFWCNPISGHATLYWYQQILGQGPKLLIQFQNNGVVDDSQLPKDRFSAERLKGVDSTLKIQPAKLEDSAVYLCASSLGSTETQYFGPGTRLLVL.

The chain uses TRBV28 and TRBJ2-1; perhaps TRBD1 as D (5 bases). The germline V gene encodes CDR1 MDHEN and CDR2 SYDVKM. The V and J ends lost 1 base and 5 bases respectively, with 12 bases between them. This CDR3 is 15 amino acids long. The CDR3, as DNA: TGTGCCAGCAGTTTATCGGCAGGGATTGACAATGAGCAGTTCTTC. Residues: CASSLSAGIDNEQFF.

The chain couples TRBV5-5 to TRBJ2-2, with TRBD2 as a possible D gene (6 bases). Per germline, CDR1 SGHKS and CDR2 YYEKEE (reference sequence). V was pared by 4 bases and J by 6 bases, with 19 bases between. The CDR3 loop spans 16 amino acids. The CDR3 region is CASSRLQLAYAGELFF. CDR3 coding DNA: TGTGCCAGCAGCCGCCTGCAGCTAGCGTACGCCGGGGAGCTGTTTTTT.

The chain couples TRBV18 to TRBJ1-5, with TRBD1 matching over 9 bases. Trimming at V came to 8 bases and at J to 3 bases, leaving 8 bases not matched to a gene. Germline CDR1 KGHSH, CDR2 LQKENI. The CDR3 consists of 15 residues. The CDR3 DNA sequence: TGTGCCAGCACAACAGGGGGCGCTGACAATCAGCCCCAGCATTTT. Protein: CASTTGGADNQPQHF. The variable domain in full, with the rest retrieved from reference TRBV18 and TRBJ1-5, is NAGVMQNPRHLVRRRGQEARLRCSPMKGHSHVYWYRQLPEEGLKFMVYLQKENIIDESGMPKERFSAEFPKEGPSILRIQQVVRGDSAAYFCASTTGGADNQPQHFGDGTRLSIL.

This clone appeared once. The V and J genes are TRBV6-1 and TRBJ1-2; no definite D call. Trimming removed 6 bases from V and 5 bases from J, with 16 bases in between. CDR3 size: 14 residues. CDR1 and CDR2 from the germline V gene are MNHNS and SASEGT. CDR3 amino acids: CASRLHTLYYGYTF. CDR3 nucleotide sequence: TGTGCCAGCAGACTCCACACCCTCTATTATGGCTACACCTTC.

The gene calls are TRBV28 and TRBJ2-1; TRBD2 might be the D (5 bases). The germline V and J ends were trimmed by 1 base and 6 bases, with 16 bases remaining between them. Germline V CDR1 and CDR2: MDHEN, SYDVKM. This CDR3 has 16 amino acids. CDR3 protein: CASSLFAGPSANEQFF. The CDR3 DNA sequence: TGTGCCAGCAGTTTATTTGCGGGTCCCTCCGCCAATGAGCAGTTCTTC.

CDR3 sequence reads: CASRLDRGGNQPQHF. In DNA, the CDR3 is TGTGCCAGCCGGCTAGACAGGGGAGGCAATCAGCCCCAGCATTTT. This sequence joins TRBV6-5 and TRBJ1-5, with 8 bases matching TRBD1. Germline CDR1 is MNHEY and CDR2 is SVGAGI. The CDR3 is made up of 15 amino acids. Unmatched junction bases numbered 8, after V lost 8 bases and J lost 2 bases.

The CDR3 nucleotides read TGTGCCACCGGCCGGGCGTATAGCACAGATACGCAGTATTTT. It is translated as CATGRAYSTDTQYF. The chain recombines TRBV5-4 with TRBJ2-3; D remains ambiguous. Trimming left V 9 bases short and J 0 bases short, with 14 bases between. This CDR3 spans 14 amino acids. Germline values: CDR1 SGHNT, CDR2 YYREEE (reference sequence). Full variable domain (rest looked up from reference TRBV5-4 and TRBJ2-3): ETGVTQSPTHLIKTRGQQVTLRCSSQSGHNTVSWYQQALGQGPQFIFQYYREEENGRGNFPPRFSGLQFPNYSSELNVNALELDDSALYLCATGRAYSTDTQYFGPGTRLTVL.

The chain couples TRBV29-1 to TRBJ2-1; D is possibly TRBD1 or TRBD2 (5 bases each). This CDR3 contains 12 residues. The germline V and J ends were trimmed by 5 bases and 10 bases, with 15 bases remaining between them. The germline V gene encodes CDR1 SQVTM and CDR2 ANQGSEA. The CDR3 region is CSVSRGRDEQFF. The DNA of the CDR3 is TGCAGCGTTTCCCGGGGCAGGGACGAGCAGTTCTTC.

The V gene is TRBV18, the J gene TRBJ1-2, with D possibly TRBD1 on 6 matching bases. The CDR3 is 13 residues long. Germline V gene sequence: CDR1 KGHSH, CDR2 LQKENI. V dropped 1 base and J dropped 8 bases, with 11 bases sitting between them. The DNA for the CDR3 is TGTGCCAGCTCACCACGGCAGGGGAGCGGCTACACCTTC. It codes for CASSPRQGSGYTF.

The chain uses TRBV9 and TRBJ2-1; 7 nucleotides line up with TRBD2. The length of the CDR3 is 16 residues. Trimming at V came to 4 bases and at J to 7 bases, leaving 14 bases not matched to a gene. CDR1 is SGDLS, CDR2 YYNGEE, per germline. The CDR3: CASSLSNSGLSNEQFF. The CDR3 nucleotides read TGTGCCAGCAGCCTCTCGAATTCGGGACTATCAAATGAGCAGTTCTTC.

The rearrangement joins TRBV5-1 to TRBJ2-5; perhaps TRBD1 as D (6 bases). Germline V gives CDR1 SGHRS, CDR2 YFSETQ. This CDR3 is 17 amino acids long. V was trimmed by 0 bases and J by 3 bases, leaving 18 bases between them. The CDR3 nucleotides read TGCGCCAGCAGCTTGGCAAACAGGGCTTCCAATAAAGAGACCCAGTACTTC. Amino acids: CASSLANRASNKETQYF. The full variable domain, rest sourced from reference TRBV5-1 and TRBJ2-5, is KAGVTQTPRYLIKTRGQQVTLSCSPISGHRSVSWYQQTPGQGLQFLFEYFSETQRNKGNFPGRFSGRQFSNSRSEMNVSTLELGDSALYLCASSLANRASNKETQYFGPGTRLLVL.

The J gene is TRBJ1-5, the V gene TRBV2, with a tentative D call TRBD1 (5 bases). Germline V gene data show CDR1 as SNHLY and CDR2 as FYNNEI. With 7 bases removed from V and 9 bases from J, the gap between germline ends came to 22 bases. The CDR3 sequence is 15 residues long. The CDR3 DNA sequence: TGTGCCAGCACAGGGACGGGAGGGACCGAAGGGCCCCAGCATTTT. As protein: CASTGTGGTEGPQHF.

The genes are TRBV5-1 and TRBJ2-2; 8 bases agree with TRBD1. The CDR3 loop spans 15 amino acids. J gave up 5 bases and V 5 bases, and 8 bases lay outside the gene matches. Germline V gene lookup returns CDR1 SGHRS and CDR2 YFSETQ. The CDR3 protein is CASSPGQAQTGELFF. The CDR3 bases are TGCGCCAGCAGTCCGGGACAGGCTCAAACCGGGGAGCTGTTTTTT.

The rearrangement uses TRBV14 and TRBJ2-3; 10 bases fit TRBD2. V was pared by 4 bases and J by 0 bases, with 10 bases of the junction left unmatched. CDR1 and CDR2 (germline): SGHDN, FVKESK. The CDR3 is made up of 18 amino acids. In DNA form, the CDR3 reads TGTGCCAGCAGCCTTCCCCCCTCTAGCGGGGGCAGCACAGATACGCAGTATTTT. Translated: CASSLPPSSGGSTDTQYF.

In regard to this clone: The same CDR3 arises from other DNA sequences in this sample as well. Here the CDR3 DNA reads TGTGCCAGCAGTTTGGTCTCAGATACGCAGTATTTT. Protein: CASSLVSDTQYF. The chain employs TRBV28 and TRBJ2-3, with D uncertain. Trimming stripped 3 bases from V and 4 bases from J, with 5 bases between. Germline CDR1 is MDHEN and CDR2 is SYDVKM. This CDR3 has 12 residues.

The V call is TRBV4-1, the J call TRBJ2-5; D is ambiguous. The V gene's germline CDR1 is MGHRA and CDR2 YSYEKL. V was trimmed by 1 base and J by 1 base, leaving 16 bases between them. This CDR3 has 17 amino acids. CDR3 DNA: TGCGCCAGCAGCCAAGTTAGGGCGGAAACCCTCCAAGAGACCCAGTACTTC. Protein: CASSQVRAETLQETQYF.